The rows below give T cell receptor beta chains drawn from one sample of a study of T cell responses to AZD1222 COVID-19 vaccine. Sequenced by immunoSEQ multiplex PCR; TCRdb stores in-frame clones only, minus some. In the table there are roughly 140,000 clones, 90% of which are singletons. The specimen comprised peripheral blood, sampled on day 0 of AZD1222 vaccination. The receptors were gathered from an adult in good health. The CDR3 runs from the conserved cysteine through the conserved F or W. Clone size, where shown, is once, few, many, or a class for clones that have expanded.

V gene,clone size,J gene,CDR3 protein
TRBV7-9,NA,TRBJ1-3,CASSPRGGTIYF
TRBV4-2,NA,TRBJ2-1,CASSQETSLPNEQFF
TRBV28,NA,TRBJ1-2,CASSTSDRGRRYGYTF
TRBV6-6,once,TRBJ1-5,CASSAGGRNQPQHF
TRBV15,once,TRBJ2-5,CATGGGTAGMVGRRGPVEKETQYF
TRBV28,few,TRBJ1-3,CASTAPVAGNTIYF
TRBV30,NA,TRBJ1-3,CAWSVQLSGNTIYF
TRBV6-5,NA,TRBJ2-1,CASSYYGTGVDEQFF
TRBV6-6,NA,TRBJ2-7,CASSYARVSYEQYF
TRBV28,NA,TRBJ2-7,CASSGRTYLYEQYF
TRBV12-5,NA,TRBJ1-4,CASGLVKGQGARIEKLFF
TRBV29-1,NA,TRBJ1-1,CSVEGVNPEAFF
TRBV15,NA,TRBJ2-2,CATSRDFTGELFF
TRBV4-1,NA,TRBJ2-2,CASSGLEDAGELFF
TRBV19,NA,TRBJ2-5,CASSNWTEPQETQYF
TRBV25-1,NA,TRBJ1-6,CASSEGGRKYNSPLHF
TRBV7-9,NA,TRBJ2-7,CASSLAGHEQYF
TRBV21-1,NA,TRBJ1-4,CASILKPETTNEKLFF
TRBV4-3,once,TRBJ2-1,CASSQAPPSGASYNEQFF
TRBV9,NA,TRBJ2-3,CASSPPGRTDTQYF
TRBV25-1,NA,TRBJ1-2,CASSEAGGGGYGYTF
TRBV3-1/TRBV3-2,NA,TRBJ2-1,CASSPARGFYNEQFF
TRBV29-1,few,TRBJ1-2,CSVEGPWTGDYGYTF
TRBV6-2/TRBV6-3,few,TRBJ1-3,CASSYLSGTGVGNTIYF
TRBV5-1,NA,TRBJ2-3,CASSSTGISLGLRTDTQYF
TRBV7-6,NA,TRBJ2-3,CASSLGPRTATDTQYF
TRBV4-1,NA,TRBJ1-1,CASSQVGGTEAFF
TRBV7-9,NA,TRBJ2-7,CASRGQGASYEQYF
TRBV2,NA,TRBJ1-6,CASSQNNSPLHF
TRBV28,NA,TRBJ1-5,CASLGQGNQPQHF
TRBV14,NA,TRBJ2-7,CASSQELWESHPTFNYEQYF